This TCR beta chain was found in a study of blood T cell repertoires in COVID-19. Trimming stripped 6 bases from V and 6 bases from J, with 15 bases between. CDR3 size: 14 residues. The germline V gene has CDR1 MNHEY and CDR2 SVGAGI. As handled by the study authors: Reference gene primer amplification yielded estimated nucleated cell counts. The protocol was immunoSEQ multiplex PCR, while the TCRdb copy is restricted to in-frame clones and leaves out a portion. V and J calls and clone size are copied from that table; D and trimming were computed from the DNA. Seen here are about 70,000 clones, about 90% observed once, and the top ten hold roughly 5.6%.

The sample taken for sequencing was peripheral blood. J is TRBJ1-5 and V is TRBV6-5, with TRBD1 as a possible D gene (6 bases). The clonotype originates from a man aged 50-59 years with active COVID-19. The CDR3 loop is CASSSHREGQPQHF. The CDR3 nucleotides read TGTGCCAGCAGCTCCCACAGGGAGGGTCAGCCCCAGCATTTT.